The 27 T cell receptor beta chains given below trace back to one sample, sequenced in a study of blood T cell repertoires in COVID-19. The table came from immunoSEQ multiplex PCR; TCRdb's copy has only in-frame clones and leaves some out. This table has some 100,000 clones, 70% to 90% appearing once. The sample comprised peripheral blood. These receptors all come from a woman between 65 and 79 years old with active or convalescent COVID-19.

The chain couples TRBV6-5 to TRBJ1-2; D is unclear. In germline, CDR1 is MNHEY, CDR2 SVGAGI. This CDR3 region has 13 residues. Trimming left V 6 bases short and J 7 bases short, with 15 bases between. The CDR3 protein is CASRMIGAVGYTF. DNA for the CDR3: TGTGCCAGCAGGATGATAGGAGCCGTTGGCTACACCTTC.

The V gene is TRBV19, the J gene TRBJ1-2; a weak D match, TRBD1 (5 bases). The CDR3 sequence is 12 residues long. V shed 5 bases and J shed 6 bases, with 10 bases lying between them. Germline V gene data show CDR1 as LNHDA and CDR2 as SQIVND (reference sequence). CDR3 in amino acids: CASSFLGDGYTF. Here the CDR3 DNA reads TGTGCCAGTAGTTTCTTAGGGGATGGCTACACCTTC.

The J gene is TRBJ2-5, the V gene TRBV5-1; TRBD2 agrees at 15 bases. The CDR3 covers 18 residues. The V segment lost 0 bases and the J segment 0 bases; nucleotides outside the gene matches: 3. The germline gives CDR1 SGHRS, CDR2 YFSETQ. CDR3 loop: CASSLAGTSGGYQETQYF. CDR3 nucleotides: TGCGCCAGCAGCTTGGCCGGGACTAGCGGGGGGTACCAAGAGACCCAGTACTTC.

The V call is TRBV19, the J call TRBJ1-6; D perhaps matches TRBD1 (5 bases). Between the trimmed V and J ends, which lost 7 bases and 5 bases, there was a span of 12 bases. Germline V gene data show CDR1 as LNHDA and CDR2 as SQIVND (reference sequence). The length of the CDR3 is 14 residues. The CDR3 bases are TGTGCCAGTAATAATGGACAAAATAATTCACCCCTCCACTTT. Its protein is CASNNGQNNSPLHF.

The gene calls are TRBV19 and TRBJ1-1, with D tentatively TRBD1 (6 bases). The V gene lost 8 bases and the J gene lost 4 bases, with 14 bases spanning the gap. This CDR3 region has 13 residues. The germline V gene has CDR1 LNHDA and CDR2 SQIVND (reference sequence). This CDR3 is CASLNRVATEAFF. CDR3 nucleotide sequence: TGTGCCAGTCTTAACAGGGTCGCCACTGAAGCTTTCTTT.

This chain joins TRBV3-1 (or the pseudogene TRBV3-2) and TRBJ2-4; the D gene is possibly TRBD1 (6 bases). Trimming cost V 4 bases and J 1 base, with 14 bases left between them. CDR1 LGHDT and CDR2 YNNKEL come from the germline V gene (reference sequence). The CDR3 loop spans 16 amino acids. The CDR3 DNA is TGTGCCAGCAGCCCGTACAGGGTTGCGGCCAAAAACATTCAGTACTTC. As protein: CASSPYRVAAKNIQYF.

The V gene is TRBV6-2 or TRBV6-3, the J gene TRBJ1-6; TRBD1 might be the D (6 bases). With 6 bases removed from V and 0 bases from J, the gap between germline ends came to 9 bases. The CDR3 loop spans 15 amino acids. From germline, CDR1 is MNHEY and CDR2 SVGEGT. CDR3 DNA sequence: TGTGCCAGCAGCAGGGGATTCTCCTATAATTCACCCCTCCACTTT. It encodes CASSRGFSYNSPLHF.

CDR3 in amino acids: CASSLQNAAGELFF. For the CDR3, the DNA is TGCGCCAGCAGCTTACAAAACGCCGCCGGGGAGCTGTTTTTT. The chain joins TRBV5-1 to TRBJ2-2, with D unclear. V lost 2 bases and J 6 bases, leaving 11 bases between the germline ends. From germline, CDR1 is SGHRS and CDR2 YFSETQ. The CDR3 extends over 14 amino acids.

V usage is TRBV7-2 and J usage is TRBJ1-2, with 7 bases that match TRBD1. This CDR3 contains 15 residues. Trimming took 5 bases from V and 2 from J; bases not matched to a gene: 8. Germline CDR1 SGHTA, CDR2 FQGNSA. CDR3: CASSPRDSTNYGYTF. CDR3 in DNA: TGTGCCAGCAGCCCCAGGGACAGTACCAACTATGGCTACACCTTC.

This chain uses TRBV11-2 with TRBJ2-5, with 9 positions matching TRBD1. Germline V gene lookup returns CDR1 SGHAT and CDR2 FQNNGV. V lost 5 bases to trimming and J lost 2 bases; unmatched junction nucleotides: 3. This CDR3 region has 14 residues. The CDR3 DNA reads as TGTGCCAGCAGCCAACAGGGGGCTCAAGAGACCCAGTACTTC. It encodes CASSQQGAQETQYF.

This rearrangement joins TRBV29-1 to TRBJ1-2, with 7 bases that match TRBD1. Trimming at V came to 5 bases and at J to 7 bases, leaving 7 bases not matched to a gene. This CDR3 contains 12 residues. Per the germline V gene, CDR1 is SQVTM and CDR2 is ANQGSEA. The CDR3 protein is CSVYQGVAGYTF. CDR3 DNA: TGCAGCGTTTACCAGGGGGTTGCTGGCTACACCTTC. The entire variable domain, with the rest obtained from reference TRBV29-1 and TRBJ1-2, is as follows: SAVISQKPSRDICQRGTSLTIQCQVDSQVTMMFWYRQQPGQSLTLIATANQGSEATYESGFVIDKFPISRPNLTFSTLTVSNMSPEDSSIYLCSVYQGVAGYTFGSGTRLTVV.

The gene calls are TRBV11-3 and TRBJ2-5; D possibly corresponds to TRBD2 (6 bases). V was cut by 4 bases and J by 2 bases, with 20 bases left in between. There are 17 residues in the CDR3. Germline values: CDR1 SGHNT, CDR2 YENEEA. The CDR3: CASSSGGGRGRQETQYF. Written as DNA, the CDR3 is TGTGCCAGCAGCTCGGGTGGGGGTCGAGGGAGGCAAGAGACCCAGTACTTC.

The chain recombines TRBV18 with TRBJ1-6; D gene unclear. The CDR3 is made up of 15 amino acids. Trimming left V 2 bases short and J 7 bases short, with 12 bases between. Germline assignment: CDR1 KGHSH and CDR2 LQKENI. The CDR3 loop is CASSPTGNQNSPLHF. As DNA, the CDR3 is TGTGCCAGCTCACCAACGGGGAACCAAAATTCACCCCTCCACTTT.

The CDR3 DNA reads TGCGCCAGCAGCTCGGGACAGGGCACAGATACGCAGTATTTT. It encodes CASSSGQGTDTQYF. J is TRBJ2-3 and V is TRBV5-1, with 8 bases matching TRBD1. The CDR3 consists of 14 residues. Germline CDR1 SGHRS, CDR2 YFSETQ. J gave up 1 base and V 3 bases, and 1 base lay outside the gene matches.

The rearrangement links TRBV27 to TRBJ2-3; 8 bases match TRBD2. Germline CDR1 MNHEY, CDR2 SMNVEV (reference sequence). J gave up 1 base and V 3 bases, and 6 bases lay outside the gene matches. This CDR3 has 16 residues. CDR3 sequence: CASSFRGAGGTDTQYF. Written as DNA, the CDR3 is TGTGCCAGCAGTTTTAGGGGAGCGGGGGGCACAGATACGCAGTATTTT.

This clone has a handful of counts. This sequence joins TRBV3-1 (or the pseudogene TRBV3-2) and TRBJ1-2, with TRBD1 matching 7 bases. The CDR3 length is 15 residues. V trimming: 4 bases; J trimming: 4 bases; junction bases outside the gene matches: 9. Per the germline V gene, CDR1 is LGHDT and CDR2 is YNNKEL (reference sequence). CDR3 protein: CASSREGARGYGYTF. The CDR3 coding sequence is TGTGCCAGCAGCCGCGAGGGGGCGCGGGGCTATGGCTACACCTTC.

V usage is TRBV3-1 (or the pseudogene TRBV3-2) and J usage is TRBJ2-1, with D possibly being TRBD1 (6 bases). Germline assignment: CDR1 LGHDT and CDR2 YNNKEL (reference sequence). The CDR3 consists of 14 residues. Trimming took off 4 bases at V and 8 bases at J, with 15 bases between the two ends. This CDR3 is CASSRRSGAYEQFF. The CDR3 bases are TGTGCCAGCAGCCGTCGGTCAGGGGCGTATGAGCAGTTCTTC.

The V and J genes are TRBV5-1 and TRBJ2-3, with D maybe TRBD1 (6 bases). Germline V gene sequence: CDR1 SGHRS, CDR2 YFSETQ. CDR3 size: 15 residues. The germline V and J ends were trimmed by 0 bases and 2 bases, with 10 bases remaining between them. CDR3 residues: CASSLEGDTTDTQYF. The CDR3 region has the DNA TGCGCCAGCAGCTTGGAGGGGGACACCACAGATACGCAGTATTTT.

This clone was picked up a small number of times. The chain combines TRBV5-1 with TRBJ1-2; the match to TRBD1 covers 8 bases. The CDR3 totals 15 residues. CDR1 and CDR2 from the germline V gene are SGHRS and YFSETQ. The V segment lost 0 bases and the J segment 4 bases; nucleotides outside the gene matches: 5. The CDR3 sequence: CASSLGGQGFYGYTF. CDR3 nucleotides: TGCGCCAGCAGCTTGGGTGGACAGGGTTTCTATGGCTACACCTTC. The whole variable domain, filled in from reference TRBV5-1 and TRBJ1-2, reads KAGVTQTPRYLIKTRGQQVTLSCSPISGHRSVSWYQQTPGQGLQFLFEYFSETQRNKGNFPGRFSGRQFSNSRSEMNVSTLELGDSALYLCASSLGGQGFYGYTFGSGTRLTVV.

This clone was detected a few times. V and J are TRBV9 and TRBJ1-1; the D is unclear. The germline CDR1 and CDR2 sequences are SGDLS and YYNGEE. The V gene lost 0 bases and the J gene lost 5 bases, with 11 bases spanning the gap. The CDR3 runs to 14 residues. Here the CDR3 DNA reads TGTGCCAGCAGCGTAGCCCCGGAGGGTACTGAAGCTTTCTTT. This translates into CASSVAPEGTEAFF.

This clone has just a few counts. The V call is TRBV15, the J call TRBJ1-5; TRBD1 matches 7 bases. From germline, CDR1 is LNHNV and CDR2 YYDKDF (reference sequence). The J segment lost 9 bases and the V segment lost 0 bases, leaving 2 bases of the junction unmatched. The CDR3 has 13 amino acids. The CDR3 reads CATSREGGRPQHF. The CDR3 DNA is TGTGCCACCAGCAGAGAAGGGGGCAGGCCCCAGCATTTT.

This chain uses TRBV19 with TRBJ1-1; D is perhaps TRBD1 (5 bases). V gave up 7 bases and J gave up 0 bases, with 12 bases separating them. Germline V gene data show CDR1 as LNHDA and CDR2 as SQIVND (reference sequence). CDR3 length: 14 residues. The CDR3 nucleotides read TGTGCCAGTACTAATTGGGGGGTGAACACTGAAGCTTTCTTT. Translated, it gives CASTNWGVNTEAFF.

This chain uses TRBV5-1 with TRBJ2-3; 10 bases map to TRBD2. The ends lost 0 bases at V and 0 bases at J; junction bases unmatched: 7. The CDR3 is 18 residues long. Germline V CDR1 and CDR2: SGHRS, YFSETQ. This CDR3 is CASSLGSGGSLSTDTQYF. CDR3 DNA: TGCGCCAGCAGCTTGGGTAGCGGGGGGAGCCTTAGCACAGATACGCAGTATTTT.

The CDR3 nucleotides are TGTGCCAGCAGCCCCACAGGGGTTTGGGACACTGAAGCTTTCTTT. It is translated as CASSPTGVWDTEAFF. The chain uses TRBV5-6 and TRBJ1-1; TRBD1 aligns across 7 bases. CDR3 size: 15 residues. V lost 4 bases to trimming and J lost 3 bases; unmatched junction nucleotides: 9. Germline-derived CDR1 and CDR2 are SGHDT and YYEEEE.

The V call is TRBV14, the J call TRBJ1-4; TRBD1 matches at 7 bases. In germline, CDR1 is SGHDN, CDR2 FVKESK. The CDR3 sequence is 14 residues long. After removal of 3 bases from V and 5 bases from J, the junction contained 3 bases not matched to a gene. The CDR3 nucleotides read TGTGCCAGCAGCCAGGGACAGAGGAATGAAAAACTGTTTTTT. Translated, it gives CASSQGQRNEKLFF.

This clone was detected only once. The J gene is TRBJ1-6, the V gene TRBV19, with 9 nucleotides matching TRBD1. CDR3 length: 16 amino acids. The trim removed 3 bases at V and 3 bases at J, leaving 3 bases unmatched. Germline CDR1 LNHDA, CDR2 SQIVND (reference sequence). The CDR3: CASSMGTGNYNSPLHF. For the CDR3, the DNA is TGTGCCAGTAGTATGGGGACAGGGAACTATAATTCACCCCTCCACTTT.

V gene TRBV13 combines with J gene TRBJ1-5; no definite D call. The germline V and J ends were trimmed by 0 bases and 6 bases, with 6 bases remaining between them. CDR3 length equals 13 residues. Germline CDR1 is PRHDT and CDR2 is FYEKMQ (reference sequence). CDR3: CASSLGFRQPQHF. As DNA, the CDR3 is TGTGCCAGCAGCTTAGGATTTCGTCAGCCCCAGCATTTT. Based on the CDR3 plus reference TRBV13 and TRBJ1-5, the full variable domain is AAGVIQSPRHLIKEKRETATLKCYPIPRHDTVYWYQQGPGQDPQFLISFYEKMQSDKGSIPDRFSAQQFSDYHSELNMSSLELGDSALYFCASSLGFRQPQHFGDGTRLSIL.